The 5 T cell receptor beta chains reported below all come from one sample, sequenced in a study of technical replicates of blood from several donors. Sequencing was performed with immunoSEQ multiplex PCR; in TCRdb, only in-frame clones are kept and a portion is missing. This table has over 65,000 clones, roughly 98% appearing once. Sequenced sample: T cells isolated from PBMCs. The receptors were gathered from a human donor in good health.

The V call is TRBV29-1, the J call TRBJ2-7; 10 bases match TRBD1. V was pared by 3 bases and J by 7 bases, with 9 bases of the junction left unmatched. Germline CDR1 is SQVTM and CDR2 is ANQGSEA. The CDR3 consists of 14 residues. The CDR3 DNA reads TGCAGCGTTGACAACCTGGGGACAGGGGTTGAGCAGTACTTC. This codes for CSVDNLGTGVEQYF.

The chain couples TRBV29-1 to TRBJ2-7; tentative D call: TRBD2 (6 bases). The CDR3 has 13 residues. Germline values: CDR1 SQVTM, CDR2 ANQGSEA. V was trimmed by 4 bases and J by 2 bases, leaving 12 bases between them. The CDR3 loop reads CSVVASDTYEQYF. For the CDR3, the DNA is TGCAGCGTTGTTGCTAGCGACACCTACGAGCAGTACTTC.

The chain employs TRBV5-5 and TRBJ2-7; a possible D gene is TRBD1 (6 bases). The CDR3 extends over 14 amino acids. V was pared by 1 base and J by 6 bases, with 14 bases between. CDR1 is SGHKS, CDR2 YYEKEE, per germline (reference sequence). The chain's CDR3 is CASSLYDRLAEQYF. The CDR3 DNA follows: TGTGCCAGCAGCTTGTACGACAGGTTGGCCGAGCAGTACTTC.

The chain joins TRBV6-1 to TRBJ1-5; 8 nucleotides match TRBD1. The CDR3 spans 14 residues. Germline V gene sequence: CDR1 MNHNS, CDR2 SASEGT. V lost 6 bases to trimming and J lost 4 bases; unmatched junction nucleotides: 5. The CDR3 region is CASSGTGNNQPQHF. DNA of the CDR3: TGTGCCAGCAGCGGGACAGGAAATAATCAGCCCCAGCATTTT.

This chain connects TRBV7-9 to TRBJ2-1; tentatively, D is TRBD2 (5 bases). The V end was cut by 4 bases, the J end by 6 bases, with 7 bases between. In germline, CDR1 is SEHNR, CDR2 FQNEAQ (reference sequence). CDR3 length: 12 residues. The CDR3 bases are TGTGCCAGCAGCTCTAGCACCAATGAGCAGTTCTTC. Amino acids: CASSSSTNEQFF.